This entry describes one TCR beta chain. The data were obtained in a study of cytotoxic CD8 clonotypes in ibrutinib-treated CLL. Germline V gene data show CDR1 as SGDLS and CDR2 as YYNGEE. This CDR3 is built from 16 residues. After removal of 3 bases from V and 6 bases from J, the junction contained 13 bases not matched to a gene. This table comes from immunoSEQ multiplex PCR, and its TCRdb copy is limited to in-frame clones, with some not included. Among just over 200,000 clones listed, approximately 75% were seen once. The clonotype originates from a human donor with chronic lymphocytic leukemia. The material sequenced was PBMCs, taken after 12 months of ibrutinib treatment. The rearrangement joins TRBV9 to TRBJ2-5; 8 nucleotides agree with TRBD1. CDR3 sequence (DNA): TGTGCCAGCAGCGCGAGGGTGGACAGGGTTGAAAAGACCCAGTACTTC. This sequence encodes CASSARVDRVEKTQYF.